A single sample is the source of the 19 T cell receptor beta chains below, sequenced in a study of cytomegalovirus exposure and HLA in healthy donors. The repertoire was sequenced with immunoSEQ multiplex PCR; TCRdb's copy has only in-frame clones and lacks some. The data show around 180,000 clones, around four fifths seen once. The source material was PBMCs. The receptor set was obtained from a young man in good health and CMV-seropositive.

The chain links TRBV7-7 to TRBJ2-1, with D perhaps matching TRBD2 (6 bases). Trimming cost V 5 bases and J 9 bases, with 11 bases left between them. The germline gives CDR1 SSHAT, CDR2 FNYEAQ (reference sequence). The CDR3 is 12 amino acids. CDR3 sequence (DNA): TGTGCCAGCAGCCCGACGGGGGTTGAGCAGTTCTTC. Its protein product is CASSPTGVEQFF.

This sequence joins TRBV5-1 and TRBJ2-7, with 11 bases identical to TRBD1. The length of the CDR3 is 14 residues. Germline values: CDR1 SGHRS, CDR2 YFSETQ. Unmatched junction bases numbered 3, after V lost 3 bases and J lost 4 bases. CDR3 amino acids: CASSYGTGGYEQYF. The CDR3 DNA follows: TGCGCCAGCAGCTACGGGACAGGGGGTTACGAGCAGTACTTC.

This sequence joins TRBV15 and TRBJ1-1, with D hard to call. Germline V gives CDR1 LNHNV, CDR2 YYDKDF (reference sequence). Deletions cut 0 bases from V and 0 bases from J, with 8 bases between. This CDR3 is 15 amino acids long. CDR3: CATSRDKRVNTEAFF. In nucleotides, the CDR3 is TGTGCCACCAGCAGAGATAAACGGGTGAACACTGAAGCTTTCTTT.

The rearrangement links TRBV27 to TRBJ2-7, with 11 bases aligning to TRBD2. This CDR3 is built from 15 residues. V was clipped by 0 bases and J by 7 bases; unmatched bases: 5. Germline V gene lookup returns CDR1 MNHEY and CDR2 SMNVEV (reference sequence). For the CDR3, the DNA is TGTGCCAGCAGTTTATCTACTAGCGGGAGTAGTGAGCAGTACTTC. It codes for CASSLSTSGSSEQYF.

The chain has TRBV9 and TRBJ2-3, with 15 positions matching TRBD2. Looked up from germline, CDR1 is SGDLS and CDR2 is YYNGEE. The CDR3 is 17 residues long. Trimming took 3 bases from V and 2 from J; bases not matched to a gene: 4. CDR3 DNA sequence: TGTGCCAGCAGCGGGACTAGCGGGAGGGCCTTCACAGATACGCAGTATTTT. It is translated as CASSGTSGRAFTDTQYF.

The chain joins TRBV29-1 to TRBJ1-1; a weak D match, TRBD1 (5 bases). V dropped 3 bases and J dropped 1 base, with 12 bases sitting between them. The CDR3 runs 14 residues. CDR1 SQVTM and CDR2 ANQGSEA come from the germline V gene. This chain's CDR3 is CSVDGSGANTEAFF. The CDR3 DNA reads TGCAGCGTTGATGGGTCTGGGGCGAACACTGAAGCTTTCTTT.

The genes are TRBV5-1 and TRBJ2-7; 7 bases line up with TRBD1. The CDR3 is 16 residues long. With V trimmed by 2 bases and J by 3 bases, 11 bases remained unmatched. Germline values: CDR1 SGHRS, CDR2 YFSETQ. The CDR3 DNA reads TGCGCCAGCAGCTTCCCCCCGGGACAGAGAATCTACGAGCAGTACTTC. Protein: CASSFPPGQRIYEQYF.

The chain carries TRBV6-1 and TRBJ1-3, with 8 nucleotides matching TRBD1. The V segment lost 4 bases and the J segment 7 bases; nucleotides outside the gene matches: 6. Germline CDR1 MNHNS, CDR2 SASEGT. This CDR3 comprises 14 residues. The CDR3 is CASSGTGKGNTIYF. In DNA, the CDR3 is TGTGCCAGCAGTGGGACAGGGAAGGGGAACACCATATATTTT.

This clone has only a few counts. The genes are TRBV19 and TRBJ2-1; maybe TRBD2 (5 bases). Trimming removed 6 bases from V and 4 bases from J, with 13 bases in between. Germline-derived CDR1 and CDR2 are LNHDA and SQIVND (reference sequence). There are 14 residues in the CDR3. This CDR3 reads CASSGAEIYNEQFF. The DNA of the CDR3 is TGTGCCAGTAGCGGAGCGGAGATATACAATGAGCAGTTCTTC.

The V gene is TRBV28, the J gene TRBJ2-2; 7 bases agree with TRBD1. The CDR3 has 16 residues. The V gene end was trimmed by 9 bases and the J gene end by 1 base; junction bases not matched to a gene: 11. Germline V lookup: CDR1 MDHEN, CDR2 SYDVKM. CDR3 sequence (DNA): TGTGCCAGTCTATCCTACAGGGGCATGAACACCGGGGAGCTGTTTTTT. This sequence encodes CASLSYRGMNTGELFF.

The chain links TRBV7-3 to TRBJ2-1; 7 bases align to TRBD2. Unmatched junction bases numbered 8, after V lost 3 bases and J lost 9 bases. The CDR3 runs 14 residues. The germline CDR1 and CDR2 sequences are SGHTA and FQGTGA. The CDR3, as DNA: TGTGCCAGCAGCTTTCTTGGGAGGGCGTCTGAGCAGTTCTTC. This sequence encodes CASSFLGRASEQFF.

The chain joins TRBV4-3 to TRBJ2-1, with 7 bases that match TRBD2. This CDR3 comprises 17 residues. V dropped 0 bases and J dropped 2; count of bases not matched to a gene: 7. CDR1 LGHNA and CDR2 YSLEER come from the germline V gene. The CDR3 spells CASSQDGAGVAYNEQFF. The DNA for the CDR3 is TGCGCCAGCAGCCAAGACGGCGCGGGAGTGGCCTACAATGAGCAGTTCTTC.

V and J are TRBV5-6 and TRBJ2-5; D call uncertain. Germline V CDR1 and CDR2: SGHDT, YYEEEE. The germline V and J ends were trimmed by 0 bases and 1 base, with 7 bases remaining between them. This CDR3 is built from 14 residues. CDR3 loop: CASSLEQSQETQYF. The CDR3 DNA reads TGTGCCAGCAGCTTGGAACAAAGCCAAGAGACCCAGTACTTC.

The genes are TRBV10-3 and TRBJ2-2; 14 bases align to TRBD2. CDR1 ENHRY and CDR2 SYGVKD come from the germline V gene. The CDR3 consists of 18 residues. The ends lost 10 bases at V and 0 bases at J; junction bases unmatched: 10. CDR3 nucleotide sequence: TGTGCCAGCCTCCGAGGACTAGCGGGAGGAGCGAACACCGGGGAGCTGTTTTTT. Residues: CASLRGLAGGANTGELFF.

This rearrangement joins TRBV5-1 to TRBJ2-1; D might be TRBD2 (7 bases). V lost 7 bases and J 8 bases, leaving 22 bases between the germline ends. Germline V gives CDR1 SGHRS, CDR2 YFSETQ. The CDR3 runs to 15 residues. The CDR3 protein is CASAALAGAIDEQFF. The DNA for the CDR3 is TGCGCCAGCGCTGCGTTGGCGGGGGCGATCGATGAGCAGTTCTTC.

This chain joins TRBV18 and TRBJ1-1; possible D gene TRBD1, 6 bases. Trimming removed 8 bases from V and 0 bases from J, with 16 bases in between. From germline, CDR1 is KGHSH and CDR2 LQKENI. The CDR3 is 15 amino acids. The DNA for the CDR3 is TGTGCCAGCACCCCGACAGGCGACCTGAACACTGAAGCTTTCTTT. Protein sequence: CASTPTGDLNTEAFF.

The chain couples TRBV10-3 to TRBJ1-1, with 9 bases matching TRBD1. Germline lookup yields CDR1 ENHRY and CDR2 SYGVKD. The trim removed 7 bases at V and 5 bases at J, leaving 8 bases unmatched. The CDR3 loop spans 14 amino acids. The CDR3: CAIKATGGETEAFF. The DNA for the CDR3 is TGTGCCATCAAGGCGACAGGGGGAGAGACTGAAGCTTTCTTT.

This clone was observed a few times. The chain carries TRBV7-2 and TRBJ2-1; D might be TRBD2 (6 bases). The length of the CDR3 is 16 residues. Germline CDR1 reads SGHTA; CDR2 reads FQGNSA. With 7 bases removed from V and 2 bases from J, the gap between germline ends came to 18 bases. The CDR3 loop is CASNLFPGRPYNEQFF. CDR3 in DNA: TGTGCCAGCAACCTCTTCCCGGGGAGGCCCTACAATGAGCAGTTCTTC.

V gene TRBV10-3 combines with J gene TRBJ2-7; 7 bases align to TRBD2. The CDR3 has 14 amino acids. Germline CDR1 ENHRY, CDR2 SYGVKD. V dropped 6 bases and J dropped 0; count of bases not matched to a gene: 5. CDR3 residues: CAISTSGNSYEQYF. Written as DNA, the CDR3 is TGTGCCATCAGCACCAGCGGGAACTCCTACGAGCAGTACTTC.